Listed below are T cell receptor beta chains from one sample, sequenced in a study of blood T cell repertoires in COVID-19. TCRdb keeps only in-frame clones here, not all; method: immunoSEQ multiplex PCR. The sample lists 120,000 or so clones; 70% to 80% were seen once. The sequenced sample consisted of peripheral blood. These receptors came from a woman in her fifties or sixties with acute or convalescent COVID-19. CDR3s leave out the opening cysteine and the closing phenylalanine or tryptophan. The D gene is left open where the match is weak. Expanded clones are given a class, and other clones once, few, many or no size at all.

d_call: TRBD1
j_call: TRBJ1-1
v_call: TRBV6-1
clone_size: .
cdr3_aa: ASSRDSNSNTEAF

d_call: TRBD1
j_call: TRBJ1-6
v_call: TRBV27
clone_size: .
cdr3_aa: ASTPTGSRSPLH

d_call: .
j_call: TRBJ1-5
v_call: TRBV5-1
clone_size: .
cdr3_aa: ASSPERGVDQPQH

d_call: TRBD1
j_call: TRBJ2-1
v_call: TRBV5-5
clone_size: once
cdr3_aa: ASSSYVGTGSNEQF

d_call: .
j_call: TRBJ2-1
v_call: TRBV28
clone_size: .
cdr3_aa: ASSLPPQGEQF

d_call: .
j_call: TRBJ2-2
v_call: TRBV7-2
clone_size: once
cdr3_aa: ASRELRGGELF

d_call: .
j_call: TRBJ1-1
v_call: TRBV3-1/TRBV3-2
clone_size: .
cdr3_aa: ASSQDIPGWMNTEAF

d_call: .
j_call: TRBJ2-7
v_call: TRBV2
clone_size: once
cdr3_aa: ASSEGHTYEQY

d_call: .
j_call: TRBJ1-3
v_call: TRBV30
clone_size: .
cdr3_aa: AWSPLTRGNTIY

d_call: .
j_call: TRBJ2-7
v_call: TRBV6-1
clone_size: .
cdr3_aa: ASSGPTGFPAYEQY

d_call: .
j_call: TRBJ1-1
v_call: TRBV5-1
clone_size: .
cdr3_aa: ASSQGRNTEAF

d_call: TRBD1
j_call: TRBJ1-1
v_call: TRBV10-3
clone_size: once
cdr3_aa: ATQSEDRAAEAF

d_call: .
j_call: TRBJ2-2
v_call: TRBV4-2
clone_size: .
cdr3_aa: ASSQAGGGRFGGELF

d_call: .
j_call: TRBJ2-3
v_call: TRBV9
clone_size: few
cdr3_aa: ASEAGVPGTDTQY

d_call: .
j_call: TRBJ1-2
v_call: TRBV18
clone_size: .
cdr3_aa: ASSLDTSTSYGYT

d_call: .
j_call: TRBJ2-3
v_call: TRBV3-1/TRBV3-2
clone_size: .
cdr3_aa: ASSQPGLGTDTQY

d_call: .
j_call: TRBJ1-3
v_call: TRBV7-9
clone_size: .
cdr3_aa: ASIQGRGIENTIY